The source of this T cell receptor beta chain is a study of blood T cell repertoires in COVID-19. Study in general: The study drew acute and convalescent COVID-19 samples from the United States, Italy and Spain. In each case, the material was cDNA or gDNA derived from T cells, B-cell-depleted T cells, or PBMCs.

Methods used by the authors: Reference gene primer amplification gave nucleated cell count estimates. Profiled with immunoSEQ multiplex PCR; TCRdb holds only in-frame clones, not every one. V and J calls and clone size are those listed in that table; D and trimming were worked out from the DNA. Here the sample spans roughly 41,000 clones, roughly 90% being singletons. This CDR3 is built from 14 residues. J lost 6 bases, V lost 5 bases, and 6 bases had no gene match. CDR1 MDHEN and CDR2 SYDVKM come from the germline V gene. This sequence joins TRBV28 and TRBJ2-1; 8 bases are a match to TRBD2. The sequenced sample was peripheral blood. This receptor was taken from a man aged 55 to 70 with active COVID-19. DNA for the CDR3: TGTGCCAGCAGTCCCGGGGGGGCGATCAATGAGCAGTTCTTC. Amino acids: CASSPGGAINEQFF.